This T cell receptor beta chain appears in the sequencing data of a study of blood T cell repertoires in COVID-19. As for the study in general: Collection of acute and convalescent COVID-19 samples took place in the United States, Italy and Spain. T cells, B-cell-depleted T cells, or PBMCs supplied cDNA or gDNA.

Cohort 3 donors counted as recovered after two negative PCRs, clearance, or resolved symptoms. Looked up from germline, CDR1 is SGHRS and CDR2 is YFSETQ. The CDR3 spans 13 residues. J was trimmed by 5 bases and V by 3 bases; bases with no gene match: 2. TCRdb's table, derived via immunoSEQ multiplex PCR, lists solely in-frame clones and lacks some. Of roughly 300,000 clones in the sample, 80% to 90% were seen once. J is TRBJ1-2 and V is TRBV5-1, with 9 bases matching TRBD1. The origin of this receptor is a man younger than 40 who had recovered from COVID-19. Specimen: PBMCs or T cells enriched from blood (not recorded which). This chain's CDR3 is CASSWDREYGYTF. The DNA for the CDR3 is TGCGCCAGCAGCTGGGACAGGGAATATGGCTACACCTTC.